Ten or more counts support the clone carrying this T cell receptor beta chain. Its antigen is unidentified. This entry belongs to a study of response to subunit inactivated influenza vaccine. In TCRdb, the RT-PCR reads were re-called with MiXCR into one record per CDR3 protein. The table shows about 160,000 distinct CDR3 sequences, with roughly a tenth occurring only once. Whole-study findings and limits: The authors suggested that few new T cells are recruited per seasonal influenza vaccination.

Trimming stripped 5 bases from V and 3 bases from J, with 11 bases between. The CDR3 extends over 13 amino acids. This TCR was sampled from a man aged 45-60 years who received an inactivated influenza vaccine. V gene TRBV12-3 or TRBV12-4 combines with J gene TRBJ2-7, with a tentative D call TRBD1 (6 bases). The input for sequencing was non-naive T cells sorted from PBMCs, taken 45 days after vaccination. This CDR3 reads CASSLARGYEQYF. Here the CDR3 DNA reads TGTGCCAGCAGTCTGGCCAGGGGCTACGAGCAGTACTTC.